This TCR beta chain stems from a study of T cell responses to AZD1222 COVID-19 vaccine. Turning to the study itself: Second-dose schedules of about 4 or about 12 weeks were combined.

Broader study findings: The study found Spike-specific TCR breadth and depth rose after two AZD1222 doses. The donor cohort was predominantly white British with a female majority, and clonal diversity may have been underestimated.

Per the germline V gene, CDR1 is KGHDR and CDR2 is SFDVKD. Deletions cut 4 bases from V and 1 base from J, with 6 bases between. There are 13 residues in the CDR3. Profiling relied on immunoSEQ multiplex PCR, and the TCRdb table lists in-frame clones only, not all of them. This sample yields 150,000 or so clones, of which about nine tenths are seen a single time; roughly 1.9% belongs to the top ten. A word on this clone: Its antigen is undetermined.

The origin of this receptor is an adult in good health. Material: peripheral blood, obtained on day 0 of AZD1222 vaccination. The chain links TRBV24-1 to TRBJ1-1; D gene unclear. DNA of the CDR3: TGTGCCACCAGTGACATAAAGAACACTGAAGCTTTCTTT. Its translation is CATSDIKNTEAFF.